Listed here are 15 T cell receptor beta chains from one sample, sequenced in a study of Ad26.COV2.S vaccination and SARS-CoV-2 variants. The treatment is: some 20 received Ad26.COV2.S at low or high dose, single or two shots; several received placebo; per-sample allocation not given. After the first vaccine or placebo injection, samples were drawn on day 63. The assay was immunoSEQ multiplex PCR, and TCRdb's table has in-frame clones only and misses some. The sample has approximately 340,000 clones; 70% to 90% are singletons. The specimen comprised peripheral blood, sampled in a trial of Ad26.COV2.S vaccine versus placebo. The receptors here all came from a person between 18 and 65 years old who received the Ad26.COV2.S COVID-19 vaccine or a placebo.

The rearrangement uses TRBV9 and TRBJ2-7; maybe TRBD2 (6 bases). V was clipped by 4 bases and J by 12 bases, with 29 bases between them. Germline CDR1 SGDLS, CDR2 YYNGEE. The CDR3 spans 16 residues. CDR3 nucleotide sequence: TGTGCCAGCAGCCGCTTTTGGGGGTACGGGGGAGAAATGGTGTACTTC. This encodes CASSRFWGYGGEMVYF.

The CDR3 DNA reads as TGTGCCAGCAGTCCCCGTACCCCAGTGAACACCGGGGAGCTGTTTTTT. Translation: CASSPRTPVNTGELFF. This sequence joins TRBV28 and TRBJ2-2, with D uncertain. The CDR3 has 16 residues. Germline V gene data show CDR1 as MDHEN and CDR2 as SYDVKM. Trimming removed 5 bases at V and 1 base at J, with 14 bases between.

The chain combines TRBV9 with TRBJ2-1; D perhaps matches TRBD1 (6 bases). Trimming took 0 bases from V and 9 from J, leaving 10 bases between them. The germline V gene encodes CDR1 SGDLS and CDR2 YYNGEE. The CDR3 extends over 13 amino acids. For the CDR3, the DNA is TGTGCCAGCAGCGTAGTGGGCAGGGGTGAGCAGTTCTTC. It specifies CASSVVGRGEQFF.

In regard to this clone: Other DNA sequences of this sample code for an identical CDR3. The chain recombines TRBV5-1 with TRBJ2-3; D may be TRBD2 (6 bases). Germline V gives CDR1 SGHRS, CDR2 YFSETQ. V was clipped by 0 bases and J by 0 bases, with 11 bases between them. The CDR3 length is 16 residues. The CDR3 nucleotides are TGCGCCAGCAGCTTGGGGTTAGCGGCTAGCACAGATACGCAGTATTTT. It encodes CASSLGLAASTDTQYF.

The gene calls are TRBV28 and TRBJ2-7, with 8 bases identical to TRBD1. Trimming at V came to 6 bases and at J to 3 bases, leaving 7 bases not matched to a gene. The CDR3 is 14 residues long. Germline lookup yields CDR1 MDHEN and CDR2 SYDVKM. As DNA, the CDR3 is TGTGCCAGCAGCGCCAGGGGGCTTTACTACGAGCAGTACTTC. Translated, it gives CASSARGLYYEQYF.

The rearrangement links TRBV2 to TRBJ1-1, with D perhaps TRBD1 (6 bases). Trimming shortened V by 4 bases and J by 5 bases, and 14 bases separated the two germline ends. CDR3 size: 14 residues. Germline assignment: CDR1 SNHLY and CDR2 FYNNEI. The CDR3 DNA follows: TGTGCCAGCAGTGGTGGGGGGCTGGGGACTGAAGCTTTCTTT. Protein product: CASSGGGLGTEAFF.

The CDR3 sequence: CASSYQSYQETQYF. CDR3 nucleotides: TGTGCCAGCAGTTACCAGTCTTATCAAGAGACCCAGTACTTC. V usage is TRBV6-2 or TRBV6-3 and J usage is TRBJ2-5; no reliable D call. Deletions cut 2 bases from V and 2 bases from J, with 9 bases between. This CDR3 is 14 amino acids long. In germline, CDR1 is MNHEY, CDR2 SVGEGT.

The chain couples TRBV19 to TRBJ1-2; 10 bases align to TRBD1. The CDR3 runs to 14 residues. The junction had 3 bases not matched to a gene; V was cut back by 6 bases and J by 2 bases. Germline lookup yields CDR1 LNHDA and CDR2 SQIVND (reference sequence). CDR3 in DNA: TGTGCCAGTAGGGACAGGGGGGCGAACTATGGCTACACCTTC. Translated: CASRDRGANYGYTF.

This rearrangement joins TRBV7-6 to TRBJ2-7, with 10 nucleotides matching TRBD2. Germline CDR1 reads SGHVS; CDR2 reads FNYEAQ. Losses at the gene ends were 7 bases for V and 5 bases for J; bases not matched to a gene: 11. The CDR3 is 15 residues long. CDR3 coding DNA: TGTGCCAGCACCGGAGCGGGAGGGGGTCTAAACGAGCAGTACTTC. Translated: CASTGAGGGLNEQYF. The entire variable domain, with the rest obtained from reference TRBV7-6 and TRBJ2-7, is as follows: GAGVSQSPRYKVTKRGQDVALRCDPISGHVSLYWYRQALGQGPEFLTYFNYEAQQDKSGLPNDRFSAERPEGSISTLTIQRTEQRDSAMYRCASTGAGGGLNEQYFGPGTRLTVT.

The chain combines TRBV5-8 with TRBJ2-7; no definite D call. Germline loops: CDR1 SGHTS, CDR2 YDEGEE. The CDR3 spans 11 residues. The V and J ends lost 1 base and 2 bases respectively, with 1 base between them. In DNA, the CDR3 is TGTGCCAGCAGCTTGACCTACGAGCAGTACTTC. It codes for CASSLTYEQYF. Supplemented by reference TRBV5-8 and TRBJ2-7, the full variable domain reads EAGVTQSPTHLIKTRGQQATLRCSPISGHTSVYWYQQALGLGLQFLLWYDEGEERNRGNFPPRFSGRQFPNYSSELNVNALELEDSALYLCASSLTYEQYFGPGTRLTVT.

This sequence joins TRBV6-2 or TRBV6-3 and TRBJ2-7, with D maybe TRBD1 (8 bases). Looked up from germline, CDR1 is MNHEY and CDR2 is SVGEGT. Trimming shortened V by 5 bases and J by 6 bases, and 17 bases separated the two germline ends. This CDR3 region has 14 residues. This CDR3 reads CASSPTGEGGEQYF. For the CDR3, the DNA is TGTGCCAGCAGTCCGACAGGGGAGGGAGGCGAGCAGTACTTC.

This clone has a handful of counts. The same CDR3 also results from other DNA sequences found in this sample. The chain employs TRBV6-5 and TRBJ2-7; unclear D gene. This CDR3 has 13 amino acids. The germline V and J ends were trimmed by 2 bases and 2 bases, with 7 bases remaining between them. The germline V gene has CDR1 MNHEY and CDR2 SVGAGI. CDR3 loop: CASSYSPTYEQYF. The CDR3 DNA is TGTGCCAGCAGTTACAGTCCCACCTACGAGCAGTACTTC.

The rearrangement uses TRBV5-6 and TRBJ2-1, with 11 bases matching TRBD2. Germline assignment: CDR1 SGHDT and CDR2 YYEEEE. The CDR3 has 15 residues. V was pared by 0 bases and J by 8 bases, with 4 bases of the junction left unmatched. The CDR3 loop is CASSLGLAGTDEQFF. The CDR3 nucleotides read TGTGCCAGCAGCTTGGGACTAGCGGGAACCGATGAGCAGTTCTTC. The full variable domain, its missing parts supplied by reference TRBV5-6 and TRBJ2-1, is DAGVTQSPTHLIKTRGQQVTLRCSPKSGHDTVSWYQQALGQGPQFIFQYYEEEERQRGNFPDRFSGHQFPNYSSELNVNALLLGDSALYLCASSLGLAGTDEQFFGPGTRLTVL.

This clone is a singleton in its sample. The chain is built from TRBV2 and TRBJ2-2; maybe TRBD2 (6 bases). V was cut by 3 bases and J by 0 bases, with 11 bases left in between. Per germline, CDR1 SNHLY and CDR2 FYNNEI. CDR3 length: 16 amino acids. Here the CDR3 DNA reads TGTGCCAGCAGTGATGGAGGGTCGGCGAACACCGGGGAGCTGTTTTTT. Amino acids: CASSDGGSANTGELFF.

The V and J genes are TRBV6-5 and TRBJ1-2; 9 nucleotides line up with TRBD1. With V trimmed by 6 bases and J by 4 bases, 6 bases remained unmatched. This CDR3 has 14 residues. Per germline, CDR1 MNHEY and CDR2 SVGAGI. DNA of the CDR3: TGTGCCAGCAGCCTCGACAGGGGGGTCTATGGCTACACCTTC. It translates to CASSLDRGVYGYTF.